This T cell receptor (beta chain) originates from a study of cytomegalovirus exposure and HLA in healthy donors. Amplification used 60 Vbeta primers and 13 Jbeta primers. Sequencing was performed with immunoSEQ multiplex PCR; in TCRdb, only in-frame clones are kept and a portion is missing. The repertoire holds roughly 190,000 clones, over 80% seen once, with 1.3% in the top ten. The CDR3 covers 13 residues. V was trimmed by 4 bases and J by 7 bases, leaving 8 bases between them. CDR1 and CDR2 from the germline V gene are KGHSY and FQNENV. Donors were ostensibly healthy at sampling, although undocumented immune exposures were probable.

The sequencing sample was made of PBMCs. This sequence originates from a man aged 30 to 45 in good health and CMV-seronegative. The chain joins TRBV16 to TRBJ1-6, with TRBD1 as a possible D gene (5 bases). The DNA of the CDR3 is TGTGCCAGCAGCCCCGGACAAAATTCACCCCTCCACTTT. This sequence encodes CASSPGQNSPLHF.